This paragraph covers one TCR beta chain sequence. The sample is drawn from a study of blood T cell repertoires in COVID-19. For the study at large: Donors in Cohort 3 who had recovered were those with two negative PCRs, healthcare professional clearance, or resolution of their symptoms. Collection of acute and convalescent COVID-19 samples took place in the United States, Italy and Spain.

Trimming cost V 6 bases and J 7 bases, with 18 bases left between them. This CDR3 is 14 amino acids long. The germline V gene has CDR1 SNHLY and CDR2 FYNNEI. Authors' analysis steps: Reference gene primers were amplified, and this amplification served to estimate nucleated cell counts. Here immunoSEQ multiplex PCR was the method, and the copy in TCRdb shows in-frame clones only, minus some. V and J calls and clone size are as listed in that table; D and trimming were resolved from the DNA. The sample holds around 360,000 clones, around 87% seen once. Participants, about 18 to 90 years old, spanned approximately 26 US areas.

Source material: PBMCs or T cells enriched from blood (not recorded which). J is TRBJ2-5 and V is TRBV2, with D possibly matching TRBD1 (6 bases). This receptor was obtained from a man aged 35 to 55 in a cohort exposed to, infected with or recovered from COVID-19 (not recorded which). CDR3: CASRTMTGGGTQYF. The CDR3 DNA reads as TGTGCCAGCAGAACAATGACAGGTGGGGGGACCCAGTACTTC.